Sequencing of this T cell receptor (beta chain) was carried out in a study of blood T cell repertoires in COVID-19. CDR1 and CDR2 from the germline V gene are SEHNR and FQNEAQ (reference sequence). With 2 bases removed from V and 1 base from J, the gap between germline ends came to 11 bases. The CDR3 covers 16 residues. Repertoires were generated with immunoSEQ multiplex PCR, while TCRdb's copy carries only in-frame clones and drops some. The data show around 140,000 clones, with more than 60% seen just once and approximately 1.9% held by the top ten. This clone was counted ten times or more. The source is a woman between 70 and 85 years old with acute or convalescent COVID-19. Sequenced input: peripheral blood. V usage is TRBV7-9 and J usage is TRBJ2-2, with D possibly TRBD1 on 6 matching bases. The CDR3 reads CASSLPGTLNTGELFF. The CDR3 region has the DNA TGTGCCAGCAGCTTACCCGGGACATTGAACACCGGGGAGCTGTTTTTT.